These 18 T cell receptor beta chains were sequenced from one sample in a study of blood T cell repertoires in COVID-19. Here immunoSEQ multiplex PCR was the method, and the copy in TCRdb shows in-frame clones only, minus some. The profile shows more than 200,000 clones, 80% to 85% of them singletons. The specimen sequenced was peripheral blood. Every receptor here comes from a woman aged 80 or over with COVID-19, enrolled during active disease.

CDR3 bases: TGTGCCAGCAGTCCGCTAGGGGCACATGGCTACACCTTC. This gives the protein CASSPLGAHGYTF. The chain links TRBV6-5 to TRBJ1-2, with a weak D call TRBD1 (5 bases). The CDR3 contains 13 residues. Trimming shortened V by 5 bases and J by 6 bases, and 13 bases separated the two germline ends. Per germline, CDR1 MNHEY and CDR2 SVGAGI.

The chain employs TRBV19 and TRBJ2-5, with D tentatively TRBD2 (6 bases). Germline V gene data show CDR1 as LNHDA and CDR2 as SQIVND (reference sequence). V was cut by 7 bases and J by 5 bases, with 14 bases left in between. The CDR3 extends over 13 amino acids. DNA for the CDR3: TGTGCCAGTAAGGAGGGGCCTCGGGAGACCCAGTACTTC. Translation: CASKEGPRETQYF.

The chain recombines TRBV19 with TRBJ1-4; unclear D gene. This CDR3 has 16 amino acids. CDR1 is LNHDA, CDR2 SQIVND, per germline (reference sequence). Trimming left V 1 base short and J 3 bases short, with 12 bases between. CDR3 coding DNA: TGTGCCAGTAGTATAGCCCCTGGGCTGCCTAATGAAAAACTGTTTTTT. Protein sequence: CASSIAPGLPNEKLFF.

This chain connects TRBV12-3 or TRBV12-4 to TRBJ1-5; 7 bases match TRBD1. This CDR3 spans 11 amino acids. After removal of 4 bases from V and 14 bases from J, the junction contained 5 bases not matched to a gene. CDR3 protein: CASSSTGTEHF. CDR3 in DNA: TGTGCCAGCAGTTCCACGGGGACAGAGCATTTT.

V usage is TRBV11-1 and J usage is TRBJ2-7, with D possibly TRBD2 on 5 matching bases. V shed 3 bases and J shed 1 base, with 7 bases lying between them. The CDR3 contains 13 residues. Germline assignment: CDR1 SGHAT and CDR2 FQDESV (reference sequence). In DNA form, the CDR3 reads TGTGCCAGCAGCTTGTCGGGATCCTACGAGCAGTACTTC. Its translation: CASSLSGSYEQYF.

With regard to this clone: The junction departs from the called germline gene at one end, perhaps through a read error. The chain carries TRBV3-1 (or the pseudogene TRBV3-2) and TRBJ1-1, with 7 bases that match TRBD1. The CDR3 sequence is 12 residues long. The V gene's germline CDR1 is LGHDT and CDR2 YNNKEL (reference sequence). DNA for the CDR3: TGTGCCAGCAGCCGAACCGGACAGGCCTCTGTGTTT. This gives the protein CASSRTGQASVF.

The chain combines TRBV3-1 (or the pseudogene TRBV3-2) with TRBJ1-5; the D is unclear. The V end was cut by 1 base, the J end by 4 bases, with 5 bases between. The germline V gene encodes CDR1 LGHDT and CDR2 YNNKEL (reference sequence). The CDR3 has 13 residues. As DNA, the CDR3 is TGTGCCAGCAGCCAAGGTGCGAATCAGCCCCAGCATTTT. Its protein product is CASSQGANQPQHF.

This clone has only a few counts. This chain uses TRBV6-5 with TRBJ1-2; 7 bases agree with TRBD1. Germline values: CDR1 MNHEY, CDR2 SVGAGI. This CDR3 has 14 amino acids. The V segment lost 4 bases and the J segment 5 bases; nucleotides outside the gene matches: 7. CDR3 in DNA: TGTGCCAGCAGTTCCGGGACAGTGACTTATGGCTACACCTTC. This sequence encodes CASSSGTVTYGYTF.

The chain employs TRBV19 and TRBJ1-1, with D possibly matching TRBD1 (5 bases). This CDR3 is built from 13 residues. Germline CDR1 is LNHDA and CDR2 is SQIVND (reference sequence). Between the trimmed V and J ends, which lost 3 bases and 2 bases, there was a span of 7 bases. CDR3 in amino acids: CASSIGHNTEAFF. CDR3 nucleotides: TGTGCCAGTAGTATCGGACACAACACTGAAGCTTTCTTT.

The gene calls are TRBV24-1 and TRBJ1-2; D is possibly TRBD1 (6 bases). Trimming left V 6 bases short and J 4 bases short, with 14 bases between. CDR1 KGHDR and CDR2 SFDVKD come from the germline V gene. This CDR3 region has 14 residues. In DNA, the CDR3 is TGTGCCACCAGTAACTCCCAGGGGATCTATGGCTACACCTTC. It translates to CATSNSQGIYGYTF.

The chain joins TRBV5-1 to TRBJ2-5; D is uncertain. Germline CDR1 SGHRS, CDR2 YFSETQ. This CDR3 contains 14 residues. V lost 1 base, J lost 0 bases, and 7 bases lay in between. Written as DNA, the CDR3 is TGCGCCAGCAGCTTGTCGCCAGACCAAGAGACCCAGTACTTC. Its translation: CASSLSPDQETQYF.

V usage is TRBV28 and J usage is TRBJ1-2; 9 bases match TRBD1. V gave up 5 bases and J gave up 2 bases; unmatched junction bases: 3. Germline CDR1 reads MDHEN; CDR2 reads SYDVKM. This CDR3 contains 14 residues. CDR3 nucleotide sequence: TGTGCCAGCAGTGTGGGACAGGGCAACTATGGCTACACCTTC. Encoded protein: CASSVGQGNYGYTF.

The chain has TRBV24-1 and TRBJ2-3, with 8 bases identical to TRBD1. CDR3 size: 17 residues. Germline V lookup: CDR1 KGHDR, CDR2 SFDVKD. V shed 4 bases, J shed 3 bases, and the junction held 11 bases outside the gene matches. This CDR3 reads CATSEPAGGKGTDTQYF. CDR3 nucleotides: TGTGCCACCAGTGAACCCGCAGGGGGCAAAGGGACAGATACGCAGTATTTT.

This sequence joins TRBV5-4 and TRBJ2-7, with 13 bases matching TRBD2. After removal of 1 base from V and 4 bases from J, the junction contained 2 bases not matched to a gene. CDR1 is SGHNT, CDR2 YYREEE, per germline (reference sequence). The CDR3 is 15 residues long. The CDR3 sequence: CASSLWTSGGYEQYF. CDR3 nucleotide sequence: TGTGCCAGCAGCTTGTGGACTAGCGGGGGTTACGAGCAGTACTTC.

The V call is TRBV7-9, the J call TRBJ1-1; D unresolved. V lost 5 bases and J lost 1, with 11 bases in between. The CDR3 spans 14 residues. The germline V gene encodes CDR1 SEHNR and CDR2 FQNEAQ (reference sequence). CDR3 DNA sequence: TGTGCCAGCAGCCTACGACGGGAGAACACTGAAGCTTTCTTT. This codes for CASSLRRENTEAFF.

The V call is TRBV19, the J call TRBJ2-6, with a tentative D call TRBD1 (6 bases). This CDR3 has 18 amino acids. Germline loops: CDR1 LNHDA, CDR2 SQIVND (reference sequence). Trimming took off 3 bases at V and 0 bases at J, with 15 bases between the two ends. Written as DNA, the CDR3 is TGTGCCAGTAGTATTTTGGACAGAGGAAACTCTGGGGCCAACGTCCTGACTTTC. Translation gives CASSILDRGNSGANVLTF.

CDR3 nucleotide sequence: TGTGCCAGCAGTTCCCAGAACGACGGGACAGTGCCCTACGAGCAGTACGTC. Its protein product is CASSSQNDGTVPYEQYV. The rearrangement links TRBV6-2 or TRBV6-3 to TRBJ2-7; 7 bases agree with TRBD1. The CDR3 length is 17 residues. CDR1 is MNHEY and CDR2 is SVGEGT in the germline V gene. With 4 bases clipped from V and 2 bases from J, the junction kept 14 bases outside the gene matches.

The CDR3: CASSLEGQVGNTIYF. The DNA of the CDR3 is TGCGCCAGCAGCTTGGAAGGACAGGTTGGAAACACCATATATTTT. The V call is TRBV5-1, the J call TRBJ1-3; 7 bases map to TRBD1. Germline V gene data show CDR1 as SGHRS and CDR2 as YFSETQ. The CDR3 is 15 amino acids. V gave up 0 bases and J gave up 3 bases; unmatched junction bases: 3.